This T cell receptor beta chain came from a study of cytomegalovirus exposure and HLA in healthy donors. Study in general: An earlier analysis found some 100 million unique TCR beta sequences from approximately 200 million T cells.

The PCR was carried out with 60 Vbeta primers and 13 Jbeta primers. The data were produced by immunoSEQ multiplex PCR, yet TCRdb's version contains in-frame clones alone and is incomplete. Of about 140,000 clones detected, approximately 80% appear once; the ten largest clones hold 2.4%. Study findings and constraints: Within an earlier analysis, most TCR beta V segments proved productive either about 90% or about 30% of the time. For presence/absence analyses, sequencing depth was assumed to be roughly uniform across donors.

A note on this clone: Its cognate antigen is unknown.

This TCR was sampled from a man aged 50 to 60 in good health and CMV-seronegative. The sample taken for sequencing was PBMCs.

CDR3 nucleotides: TGTGCCAGCAGCTTATACAGCGGGACCTATGGCTACACCTTC. It specifies CASSLYSGTYGYTF. The chain is built from TRBV5-4 and TRBJ1-2, with TRBD1 as a possible D gene (5 bases). V shed 2 bases and J shed 4 bases, with 12 bases lying between them. CDR3 size: 14 residues. Germline lookup yields CDR1 SGHNT and CDR2 YYREEE (reference sequence).